A single T cell receptor beta chain is shown here with its context. Using its own MiXCR run on the PCR reads, TCRdb lists one record per CDR3 protein. The sample includes 16,000 or so distinct CDR3 sequences, 35% to 50% of them seen just once. Trimming took 6 bases from V and 11 from J; bases not matched to a gene: 13. This CDR3 spans 15 amino acids. Germline V gene data show CDR1 as MDHEN and CDR2 as SYDVKM. This record comes from a study of tumor-infiltrating lymphocytes in oesophageal squamous cell carcinoma. Sequenced material: esophageal tumor tissue. V is TRBV28 and J is TRBJ2-5; TRBD1 matches 12 bases. The receptor was isolated from a male donor with esophageal squamous cell carcinoma. For the CDR3, the DNA is TGTGCCAGCAGCTCGTCCGGGACAGGGGGCTTTGAGCAGTACTTC. Translated, it gives CASSSSGTGGFEQYF.